This T cell receptor beta chain was identified during a study of blood T cell repertoires in COVID-19. Study as a whole: Sample material is recorded as cDNA or gDNA derived from T cells, B-cell-depleted T cells, or PBMCs.

The V gene end was trimmed by 7 bases and the J gene end by 2 bases; junction bases not matched to a gene: 7. The germline gives CDR1 SQVTM, CDR2 ANQGSEA. The CDR3 extends over 14 amino acids. Sequenced by immunoSEQ multiplex PCR; TCRdb stores in-frame clones only, minus some. The sample holds 85,000 to 120,000 clones; 60% to 80% are singletons and the top ten take roughly 0.9%. This receptor was identified in a human donor with acute or convalescent COVID-19. The donor label of this sample is uncertain. The chain is built from TRBV29-1 and TRBJ2-1; the match to TRBD2 covers 8 bases. The specimen was peripheral blood. Here the CDR3 DNA reads TGCAGCGGTATAGCGGGGAGGACCTACAATGAGCAGTTCTTC. Amino acid sequence: CSGIAGRTYNEQFF.